This T cell receptor beta chain was captured in a study of shared clonotypes between healthy human individuals. Study findings and constraints: Rarefaction indicated that sorted-subset sequencing remained incomplete although depth was large.

Template for every sorted-subset replicate PCR totaled about 200 ng DNA, around 32,000 T cell genomes. In the original workflow: ImmunoSEQ junction-only sequences lacked quality scores, so their filtering differed. Libraries were prepared by immunoSEQ multiplex PCR; TCRdb keeps only in-frame clonotypes and omits some of them. V and J calls and clone size come straight from that table; D and trimming were deduced from the DNA. The data contain approximately 180,000 clones, over 80% of them singletons. Regarding this clone: As yet, its antigen is unknown.

V lost 0 bases and J 8 bases, leaving 4 bases between the germline ends. From germline, CDR1 is MGHRA and CDR2 YSYEKL. The CDR3 covers 12 residues. The rearrangement uses TRBV4-1 and TRBJ2-2; D not certain. The TCR was taken from a woman aged 30 to 39 in good health. The specimen sequenced was naive CD4+ T cells sorted from blood. Specified subset: CD45RA+ positively selected. Here the CDR3 reads CASSQDWGELFF. CDR3 sequence (DNA): TGCGCCAGCAGCCAAGATTGGGGGGAGCTGTTTTTT.